This passage covers 6 T cell receptor beta chains from one sample sequenced in a study of T cells in Graves' hyperthyroidism and ophthalmopathy. TCR beta CDR3 region amplification was performed from RNA transcripts. An initial round of RT-PCR targeting the TCR CDR3 relied on the HTBI primer set. TCRdb passed the multiplex PCR reads through MiXCR, listing each CDR3 protein once. This table has more than 350,000 distinct CDR3 sequences, 13% to 15% appearing once. Specimen: blood. These receptors were obtained from a woman aged 60-75 years with Graves' ophthalmopathy.

This clonotype was found a few times. J is TRBJ1-3 and V is TRBV12-3 or TRBV12-4; no definite D call. V dropped 7 bases and J dropped 0 bases, with 7 bases sitting between them. This CDR3 is 13 amino acids long. The CDR3 spells CASNPSSGNTIYF. The CDR3 region has the DNA TGTGCCAGCAATCCAAGCTCTGGAAACACCATATATTTT.

This clonotype was seen at least ten times. J is TRBJ2-7 and V is TRBV3-1, with a tentative D call TRBD1 (5 bases). Germline CDR1 is LGHDT and CDR2 is YNNKEL (reference sequence). CDR3 length equals 13 residues. Trimming took 6 bases from V and 6 from J, leaving 15 bases between them. The CDR3 DNA reads as TGTGCCAGCAGTCAGACAGTAACTTCCGAGCAGTACTTC. Its protein product is CASSQTVTSEQYF.

This clonotype appeared many times. V and J are TRBV20-1 and TRBJ1-2, with 9 bases matching TRBD1. Losses at the gene ends were 4 bases for V and 5 bases for J; bases not matched to a gene: 5. The CDR3 runs 13 residues. The germline V gene has CDR1 DFQATT and CDR2 SNEGSKA (reference sequence). CDR3 residues: CSAMTGTGYGYTF. CDR3 sequence (DNA): TGCAGTGCTATGACTGGGACAGGGTATGGCTACACCTTC.

This clonotype was observed many times. The rearrangement joins TRBV27 to TRBJ2-7, with a possible D match to TRBD2 (6 bases). Trimming cost V 6 bases and J 2 bases, with 14 bases left between them. The CDR3 consists of 14 residues. CDR1 and CDR2 (germline): MNHEY, SMNVEV (reference sequence). The CDR3 coding sequence is TGTGCCAGCAGCAGCTTAGCGGACGCCTACGAGCAGTACTTC. Protein product: CASSSLADAYEQYF.

This clonotype has more than one count but fewer than ten. The chain employs TRBV27 and TRBJ2-6; D is undetermined. Trimming left V 7 bases short and J 0 bases short, with 16 bases between. CDR1 is MNHEY, CDR2 SMNVEV, per germline (reference sequence). This CDR3 has 17 residues. DNA of the CDR3: TGTGCCAGCAAGGAAAGGGAAACAATCTCTGGGGCCAACGTCCTGACTTTC. Translation gives CASKERETISGANVLTF. Using reference TRBV27 and TRBJ2-6 for the parts outside the CDR3, the full variable domain is EAQVTQNPRYLITVTGKKLTVTCSQNMNHEYMSWYRQDPGLGLRQIYYSMNVEVTDKGDVPEGYKVSRKEKRNFPLILESPSPNQTSLYFCASKERETISGANVLTFGAGSRLTVL.

This clonotype was observed at least ten times. J is TRBJ2-2 and V is TRBV27; 7 bases map to TRBD2. CDR1 and CDR2 (germline): MNHEY, SMNVEV (reference sequence). V lost 2 bases, J lost 3 bases, and 3 bases stayed unmatched. The CDR3 is 15 amino acids. In DNA, the CDR3 is TGTGCCAGCAGTTTACTAGCGGAATACACCGGGGAGCTGTTTTTT. Protein sequence: CASSLLAEYTGELFF.